The sequence of this TCR beta chain was determined in a study of cytomegalovirus exposure and HLA in healthy donors (dated by TCRdb to about 2017). About the investigation overall: According to a later analysis, one platform produced both the roughly 120 validation repertoires and the 670 or so repertoires of the first cohort. The aim of the study was to test whether cataloging public T cell receptors could identify signatures of past pathogen exposure. The study combined high-throughput TCR immunosequencing, statistical association of individual TCRs with disease status, and machine learning to predict cytomegalovirus infection status. Besides the first cohort of 500 to 700 subjects, a separate validation cohort made up of roughly 120 different subjects was used. Study-level results and caveats: In the study, about 150 TCR beta chains were listed as associated with cytomegalovirus. The validation cohort had no HLA typing available for a later analysis, so co-occurrence within that cohort was assessed over all 110 or so repertoires. It was suggested by the authors that the approach could potentially be generalized to other disease states and immunological phenotypes. In both the original and validation cohorts, the classifier was reported to diagnose cytomegalovirus status with high specificity and sensitivity. Of the cluster scores, around 95% were above 0 in a later analysis, which found that TCRs clustered in the first cohort also tended to co-occur in the approximately 110 validation repertoires. In vitro tests confirmed that a few of the cytomegalovirus-associated TCR beta chains recognize cytomegalovirus antigens. Most TCR sequences were seen in very few donors, while some public TCRs were found in many individuals.

Note on this clone: It has no known antigen specificity. Base quality data are lacking; no much larger clone is found one base away.

The library was generated by the immunoSEQ multiplex PCR assay. The study's own analysis went as follows. To diagnose cytomegalovirus status from the catalog of TCR beta chain sequences, a statistical classification framework was built. TCRdb took over this immuneACCESS table, retaining in-frame rearrangements with V and J assigned. Such tables are incomplete; in checked studies, under half of the missing clones stem from an unresolved V gene, and the remainder is unexplained. Clone size and the V and J calls come from that table; the DNA yielded D and trimming. In this sample the table shows some 310,000 clones, roughly 86% of which occur a single time. The ten largest clones add up to over 0.9% of the sample. According to the germline V gene, CDR1 reads SGHRS and CDR2 reads YFSETQ. V is cut back by 0 bases and J by 7 bases, with 5 bases in the junction unmatched. There are 15 amino acids in the CDR3, from cysteine to phenylalanine inclusive. Only the CDR3 DNA stays, 45 bases, in frame from base 1.

The donors were included in the validation cohort of 120 subjects, a group kept apart from the roughly 670-subject first cohort. Recombination joined TRBV5-1 with TRBJ2-1; the central 9 bases match TRBD2. This clonotype was sampled from a man aged 25-45 years in good health and CMV-seronegative. Sequenced material: PBMCs. The bases read TGCGCCAGCAGCTTGGAGGGACTAGCCCCGAATGAGCAGTTCTTC. It specifies CASSLEGLAPNEQFF.